The T cell receptor (beta chain) described here comes from a study of T cell responses to AZD1222 COVID-19 vaccine. Notes on the study in general: Nearly half of unique spike-specific TCRs reportedly avoided B.1.351 and B.1.1.7 mutated regions.

In regard to this clone: Its specificity is not known.

The CDR3 runs 15 residues. Between the trimmed V and J ends, which lost 5 bases and 5 bases, there was a span of 16 bases. Looked up from germline, CDR1 is SGHTA and CDR2 is FQGTGA. TCRdb keeps only in-frame clones here, not all; method: immunoSEQ multiplex PCR. The sample comprises 110,000 to 150,000 clones, more than 85% of which are singletons, and 2.5% to 3.5% rests with the top ten. This chain joins TRBV7-3 and TRBJ2-1, with D perhaps TRBD1 or TRBD2 (5 bases each). The TCR comes from an adult in good health. The source was peripheral blood, collected on day 0 of AZD1222 vaccination. The CDR3 DNA follows: TGTGCCAGCAGCGAGGCCGGGGCTTCCAACAATGAGCAGTTCTTC. It encodes CASSEAGASNNEQFF.